This entry lists 13 T cell receptor beta chains sequenced from one sample in a study of neurological immune-mediated disorders (dated by TCRdb to about 2019). Libraries were made using 5' RACE. The sequencer listed for this sample is Illumina HiSeq 2500. Clones were called with MiXCR by TCRdb after fastp trimmed the public reads at Q25, and only in-frame beta chains were retained. For every CDR3 protein sequence, its rows merge into one entry that carries the most common genes and DNA. Across this sample there are 85,000 to 100,000 distinct CDR3 sequences, with 3% to 4.5% seen only once. The top ten constitute roughly 6.4% of the sample. Sequenced sample: PBMCs. These TCRs come from a woman aged 18-35 years with multiple sclerosis.

At least ten counts were recorded for this clonotype. The chain is built from TRBV5-1 and TRBJ1-5, with TRBD1 identical over 9 bases. CDR3 length equals 14 residues. After removal of 4 bases from V and 6 bases from J, the junction contained 5 bases not matched to a gene. CDR1 is SGHRS and CDR2 is YFSETQ in the germline V gene. CDR3 sequence reads: CASSPGQGGQPQHF. The CDR3 nucleotides read TGCGCCAGCAGCCCGGGACAGGGAGGTCAGCCCCAGCATTTT.

Ten or more counts support this clonotype. The genes are TRBV5-1 and TRBJ1-1; D not certain. The CDR3 runs to 13 residues. Germline V CDR1 and CDR2: SGHRS, YFSETQ. V was trimmed by 1 base and J by 7 bases, leaving 11 bases between them. The DNA of the CDR3 is TGCGCCAGCAGCTTGCGTGAGGGAATTGAAGCTTTCTTT. This sequence encodes CASSLREGIEAFF. Filled out from reference TRBV5-1 and TRBJ1-1, the complete variable domain reads KAGVTQTPRYLIKTRGQQVTLSCSPISGHRSVSWYQQTPGQGLQFLFEYFSETQRNKGNFPGRFSGRQFSNSRSEMNVSTLELGDSALYLCASSLREGIEAFFGQGTRLTVV.

This clonotype was seen repeatedly, ten times or more. The rearrangement uses TRBV6-6 and TRBJ1-2; possibly TRBD1 for D (5 bases). CDR1 MNHNY and CDR2 SVGAGI come from the germline V gene (reference sequence). The CDR3 is 16 amino acids. V dropped 4 bases and J dropped 6 bases, with 21 bases sitting between them. The CDR3 reads CASSLSSNGGSHGYTF. In DNA form, the CDR3 reads TGTGCCAGCAGTTTATCCTCCAACGGGGGGAGCCATGGCTACACCTTC.

Details on this clonotype: A read error may account for a junction end that differs from germline. The CDR3 DNA sequence: TGTGACAGCAGCCTTAGAGAGACCCAGTACTTC. Residues: CDSSLRETQYF. The chain couples TRBV5-5 to TRBJ2-5, with unresolved D. The germline V gene has CDR1 SGHKS and CDR2 YYEKEE (reference sequence). The CDR3 loop spans 11 amino acids.

As regards this clonotype: Without the conserved terminal phenylalanine or tryptophan, this CDR3 likely stems from a read error. The chain joins TRBV20-1 to TRBJ2-3; 7 nucleotides match TRBD1. The V gene end was trimmed by 1 base and the J gene end by 0 bases; junction bases not matched to a gene: 4. The CDR3 totals 15 residues. CDR1 and CDR2 from the germline V gene are DFQATT and SNEGSKA (reference sequence). The CDR3 reads CSARAGQISTDTQYL. The CDR3 nucleotides read TGCAGTGCTAGAGCGGGACAGATTAGCACAGATACGCAGTATCTT.

The chain employs TRBV21-1 and TRBJ1-2. TRBV21-1 corresponds to a pseudogene. The CDR3 runs to 16 residues. CDR3: CASSSSSGRSNYGYTF. For the CDR3, the DNA is TGTGCCAGCAGCAGTAGTAGCGGGAGGTCTAACTATGGCTACACCTTC.

In its sample, this clonotype was seen many times. The rearrangement uses TRBV5-1 and TRBJ1-6; D gene uncertain. V was shortened by 0 bases and J by 2 bases, with 9 bases between the two germline ends. Germline lookup yields CDR1 SGHRS and CDR2 YFSETQ. This CDR3 region has 16 residues. Here the CDR3 DNA reads TGCGCCAGCAGCTTGGGAAGTTACACCTATAATTCACCCCTCCACTTT. Encoded protein: CASSLGSYTYNSPLHF. Full variable domain (outside the CDR3, taken from reference TRBV5-1 and TRBJ1-6): KAGVTQTPRYLIKTRGQQVTLSCSPISGHRSVSWYQQTPGQGLQFLFEYFSETQRNKGNFPGRFSGRQFSNSRSEMNVSTLELGDSALYLCASSLGSYTYNSPLHFGNGTRLTVT.

This clonotype occurred many times. The rearrangement links TRBV20-1 to TRBJ2-7, with unresolved D. The V end lost 1 base, the J end lost 4 bases, and 11 bases lay between the germline ends. The CDR3 length is 13 residues. Germline V CDR1 and CDR2: DFQATT, SNEGSKA (reference sequence). As DNA, the CDR3 is TGCAGTGCTAGAGTAGAAACCGGATACGAGCAGTACTTC. Protein: CSARVETGYEQYF.

The table lists this clonotype with many counts. J is TRBJ2-1 and V is TRBV19; tentatively, D is TRBD1 (6 bases). This CDR3 has 14 residues. V was pared by 9 bases and J by 0 bases, with 12 bases between. CDR1 is LNHDA and CDR2 is SQIVND in the germline V gene (reference sequence). As DNA, the CDR3 is TGTGCCAGCCGGCAGGGGAGCTCCTACAATGAGCAGTTCTTC. This gives the protein CASRQGSSYNEQFF.

This clonotype has a count of ten or more. The chain uses TRBV20-1 and TRBJ2-1, with TRBD2 identical over 8 bases. V lost 4 bases, J lost 9 bases, and 11 bases stayed unmatched. Per germline, CDR1 DFQATT and CDR2 SNEGSKA (reference sequence). There are 14 residues in the CDR3. The CDR3 spells CSATQRGPGIEQFF. The CDR3 region has the DNA TGCAGTGCTACGCAGCGGGGGCCGGGGATTGAGCAGTTCTTC.

This clonotype was observed a few times. The V gene is TRBV6-4, the J gene TRBJ1-1; D possibly corresponds to TRBD1 (5 bases). This CDR3 contains 15 residues. Looked up from germline, CDR1 is MRHNA and CDR2 is SNTAGT. V dropped 7 bases and J dropped 1 base, with 16 bases sitting between them. This CDR3 reads CASMRDARGNTEAFF. Here the CDR3 DNA reads TGTGCCAGCATGAGGGACGCGAGGGGGAACACTGAAGCTTTCTTT.

About this clonotype: Compared with germline, one end of the junction differs, possibly owing to a read error. This chain links TRBV3-1 with TRBJ1-5; weak D call: TRBD1 (6 bases). This CDR3 is 16 amino acids long. Germline assignment: CDR1 LGHDT and CDR2 YNNKEL (reference sequence). The CDR3 DNA follows: TGTGCCAGCAGCCAAGATAGTCGGGGGGGCAATAAGACCCAGAATTTT. This sequence encodes CASSQDSRGGNKTQNF.

In its sample, this clonotype was seen many times. This chain uses TRBV7-9 with TRBJ1-1; possibly TRBD1 for D (5 bases). The V end lost 7 bases, the J end lost 1 base, and 19 bases lay between the germline ends. The CDR3 is 16 amino acids. CDR1 and CDR2 (germline): SEHNR, FQNEAQ (reference sequence). Here the CDR3 reads CASTPRGQGGNTEAFF. The CDR3 DNA follows: TGTGCCAGCACCCCCCGGGGTCAGGGCGGGAACACTGAAGCTTTCTTT.